The 28 T cell receptor beta chains below were found in one sample sequenced in a study of OX40 agonist ivuxolimab in advanced cancers. The protocol was immunoSEQ multiplex PCR, while the TCRdb copy is restricted to in-frame clones and leaves out a portion. The sample consists of 40,000 to 55,000 clones, 85% to 95% of them appearing once. The sequencing used CD4+ or CD8+ T cells sorted from blood, collected in a trial of the OX40 agonist ivuxolimab. These TCRs come from an adult with an advanced solid tumor such as melanoma, head and neck, liver or kidney cancer.

The CDR3 region has the DNA TGTGCCAGCAGCCCCTCGTGGCAGAGTACCTACAATGAGCAGTTCTTC. Amino acid sequence: CASSPSWQSTYNEQFF. V is TRBV7-3 and J is TRBJ2-1; D uncertain. Trimming stripped 5 bases from V and 2 bases from J, with 16 bases between. The CDR3 length is 16 residues. CDR1 and CDR2 from the germline V gene are SGHTA and FQGTGA.

The chain employs TRBV27 and TRBJ2-7; 7 nucleotides line up with TRBD2. The CDR3 runs 13 residues. Germline V lookup: CDR1 MNHEY, CDR2 SMNVEV (reference sequence). Trimming took 2 bases from V and 2 from J; bases not matched to a gene: 0. CDR3 sequence: CASSLGRAYEQYF. The CDR3 region has the DNA TGTGCCAGCAGTTTAGGGAGGGCCTACGAGCAGTACTTC.

The J gene is TRBJ1-5, the V gene TRBV7-3; D may be TRBD1 (6 bases). The CDR3 spans 15 residues. CDR1 is SGHTA and CDR2 is FQGTGA in the germline V gene. Trimming removed 6 bases from V and 5 bases from J, with 17 bases in between. The CDR3 region has the DNA TGTGCCAGCAGTCTTACAGGGATGACCGATCAGCCCCAGCATTTT. It is translated as CASSLTGMTDQPQHF.

The chain is built from TRBV4-1 and TRBJ2-1; the match to TRBD2 covers 11 bases. This CDR3 is 18 amino acids long. Germline lookup yields CDR1 MGHRA and CDR2 YSYEKL. The V segment lost 0 bases and the J segment 2 bases; nucleotides outside the gene matches: 6. DNA for the CDR3: TGCGCCAGCAGCCAAGACACACTAGCGGGAGACCCCTACAATGAGCAGTTCTTC. The encoded protein is CASSQDTLAGDPYNEQFF.

The V and J genes are TRBV6-1 and TRBJ2-1; tentative D call: TRBD2 (6 bases). V was cut by 2 bases and J by 6 bases, with 14 bases left in between. The CDR3 totals 15 residues. Germline CDR1 reads MNHNS; CDR2 reads SASEGT. The CDR3 region has the DNA TGTGCCAGCAGTGAACTGGACGGGGGAATCAATGAGCAGTTCTTC. It encodes CASSELDGGINEQFF.

The gene calls are TRBV10-3 and TRBJ1-4, with TRBD1 as a possible D gene (6 bases). Germline V CDR1 and CDR2: ENHRY, SYGVKD. Trimming removed 3 bases at V and 3 bases at J, with 14 bases between. CDR3 length: 16 amino acids. This CDR3 reads CAISENREGANEKLFF. The CDR3 region has the DNA TGTGCCATCAGTGAAAACAGGGAAGGGGCTAATGAAAAACTGTTTTTT.

The V call is TRBV27, the J call TRBJ1-4; the D is unclear. CDR1 is MNHEY, CDR2 SMNVEV, per germline (reference sequence). There are 16 residues in the CDR3. V was cut by 2 bases and J by 5 bases, with 15 bases left in between. CDR3 amino acids: CASSLRPNSPNEKLFF. For the CDR3, the DNA is TGTGCCAGCAGTTTACGTCCGAACAGCCCGAATGAAAAACTGTTTTTT.

The genes are TRBV7-9 and TRBJ2-2, with 8 bases lining up with TRBD1. Germline-derived CDR1 and CDR2 are SEHNR and FQNEAQ (reference sequence). V shed 5 bases and J 1 base; nucleotides not matched to a gene: 6. This CDR3 comprises 16 residues. CDR3: CASSPGQGKNTGELFF. Written as DNA, the CDR3 is TGTGCCAGCAGCCCCGGACAGGGAAAGAACACCGGGGAGCTGTTTTTT.

Only one count was recorded for this clone. The CDR3 DNA reads TGTGCCAGCAGCCATTGGAGCGGGAGGCAGGGGGAGACCCAGTACTTC. Translated, it gives CASSHWSGRQGETQYF. V gene TRBV7-9 combines with J gene TRBJ2-5; 9 positions agree with TRBD2. Germline values: CDR1 SEHNR, CDR2 FQNEAQ (reference sequence). The CDR3 consists of 16 residues. The trim removed 5 bases at V and 5 bases at J, leaving 12 bases unmatched.

This clone was detected only a few times. The chain uses TRBV30 and TRBJ1-4; a possible D gene is TRBD1 (5 bases). Per germline, CDR1 GTSNPN and CDR2 SVGIG (reference sequence). This CDR3 comprises 12 residues. The V end lost 2 bases, the J end lost 12 bases, and 13 bases lay between the germline ends. The CDR3 DNA reads TGTGCCTGGAGTTGGACGGGGCGCGAACTGTTTTTT. As protein: CAWSWTGRELFF.

This clone was counted a single time. The rearrangement links TRBV7-9 to TRBJ2-7; weak D call: TRBD1 (5 bases). V was pared by 1 base and J by 3 bases, with 10 bases between. The CDR3 extends over 14 amino acids. Germline V gene data show CDR1 as SEHNR and CDR2 as FQNEAQ (reference sequence). CDR3 region: CASSLDLQDYEQYF. In DNA, the CDR3 is TGTGCCAGCAGCTTAGACTTACAGGACTACGAGCAGTACTTC.

The chain is built from TRBV4-1 and TRBJ2-1; no clear D gene. CDR3 length equals 11 residues. V was cut by 0 bases and J by 6 bases, with 0 bases left in between. The germline CDR1 and CDR2 sequences are MGHRA and YSYEKL. CDR3 bases: TGCGCCAGCAGCCAAGACAATGAGCAGTTCTTC. The encoded protein is CASSQDNEQFF.

V gene TRBV14 combines with J gene TRBJ2-1; 7 bases match TRBD2. This CDR3 comprises 17 residues. Germline trimming cut 0 bases from V and 0 bases from J; bases unmatched to any gene: 5. Germline V gene lookup returns CDR1 SGHDN and CDR2 FVKESK. The CDR3 DNA sequence: TGTGCCAGCAGCCAAGATCCCCGGGACTACTCCTACAATGAGCAGTTCTTC. It yields the protein CASSQDPRDYSYNEQFF. The complete variable domain, with remaining parts taken from reference TRBV14 and TRBJ2-1, reads EAGVTQFPSHSVIEKGQTVTLRCDPISGHDNLYWYRRVMGKEIKFLLHFVKESKQDESGMPNNRFLAERTGGTYSTLKVQPAELEDSGVYFCASSQDPRDYSYNEQFFGPGTRLTVL.

This chain joins TRBV14 and TRBJ2-1, with no clear D. CDR1 and CDR2 from the germline V gene are SGHDN and FVKESK. The V gene lost 1 base and the J gene lost 9 bases, with 4 bases spanning the gap. The CDR3 sequence is 11 residues long. CDR3 sequence reads: CASSQVSEQFF. The CDR3 DNA reads TGTGCCAGCAGCCAAGTATCTGAGCAGTTCTTC.

V is TRBV28 and J is TRBJ1-4; the D gene is possibly TRBD1 (5 bases). CDR1 and CDR2 from the germline V gene are MDHEN and SYDVKM. This CDR3 has 14 amino acids. Trimming removed 2 bases at V and 2 bases at J, with 6 bases between. For the CDR3, the DNA is TGTGCCAGCAGTTTACGGGGGACTAATGAAAAACTGTTTTTT. It is translated as CASSLRGTNEKLFF.

V is TRBV19 and J is TRBJ1-4; possibly TRBD1 for D (5 bases). The germline V gene has CDR1 LNHDA and CDR2 SQIVND (reference sequence). The V end was cut by 0 bases, the J end by 7 bases, with 15 bases between. The CDR3 is 16 amino acids. Written as DNA, the CDR3 is TGTGCCAGTAGTATAGATCCTGCGGGGGGAGGTGAAAAACTGTTTTTT. Translating gives CASSIDPAGGGEKLFF.

This chain uses TRBV4-1 with TRBJ2-7; D is tentatively TRBD1 or TRBD2 (5 bases each). V lost 0 bases and J 3 bases, leaving 12 bases between the germline ends. The CDR3 extends over 15 amino acids. Germline V gene lookup returns CDR1 MGHRA and CDR2 YSYEKL. CDR3 sequence: CASSQDIGAGYEQYF. Here the CDR3 DNA reads TGCGCCAGCAGCCAAGATATAGGGGCGGGCTACGAGCAGTACTTC.

The chain has TRBV28 and TRBJ1-1, with D perhaps matching TRBD1 (5 bases). The CDR3 is 15 residues long. CDR1 and CDR2 (germline): MDHEN, SYDVKM. Trimming took off 4 bases at V and 3 bases at J, with 15 bases between the two ends. This CDR3 is CASSWDARGYTEAFF. CDR3 coding DNA: TGTGCCAGCAGTTGGGACGCTCGAGGGTACACTGAAGCTTTCTTT.

The chain combines TRBV2 with TRBJ2-1; 10 positions agree with TRBD2. V lost 5 bases to trimming and J lost 10 bases; unmatched junction nucleotides: 5. The CDR3 has 13 residues. Germline V gives CDR1 SNHLY, CDR2 FYNNEI. CDR3 sequence reads: CASSRLAGEEQFF. DNA for the CDR3: TGTGCCAGCAGTCGGCTAGCGGGAGAAGAGCAGTTCTTC.

This sequence joins TRBV5-1 and TRBJ2-7; tentatively, D is TRBD1 or TRBD2 (5 bases each). V was pared by 2 bases and J by 3 bases, with 18 bases between. This CDR3 has 16 amino acids. The germline V gene encodes CDR1 SGHRS and CDR2 YFSETQ. This CDR3 is CASSFNFRDARYEQYF. CDR3 bases: TGCGCCAGCAGCTTCAACTTCCGGGACGCCCGCTACGAGCAGTACTTC.

The gene calls are TRBV10-3 and TRBJ2-1; 9 bases align to TRBD2. Trimming took 10 bases from V and 5 from J; bases not matched to a gene: 12. The CDR3 sequence is 15 residues long. Per the germline V gene, CDR1 is ENHRY and CDR2 is SYGVKD. For the CDR3, the DNA is TGTGCCACAACTACCGGGACTAGCTTAAACAATGAGCAGTTCTTC. As protein: CATTTGTSLNNEQFF.

This sequence joins TRBV10-3 and TRBJ2-7; 12 bases match TRBD2. Germline CDR1 is ENHRY and CDR2 is SYGVKD. The ends lost 6 bases at V and 3 bases at J; junction bases unmatched: 12. The CDR3 consists of 17 residues. CDR3 nucleotide sequence: TGTGCCATCAGCCTAAGACTAGCGGGAGAGGGAAGCTACGAGCAGTACTTC. Its translation: CAISLRLAGEGSYEQYF.

The rearrangement links TRBV5-4 to TRBJ2-2; 8 nucleotides match TRBD2. This CDR3 comprises 14 residues. Looked up from germline, CDR1 is SGHNT and CDR2 is YYREEE (reference sequence). V lost 6 bases to trimming and J lost 7 bases; unmatched junction nucleotides: 8. The CDR3 nucleotides are TGTGCCAGCACCAGAGCGGGAGACATCGGGGAGCTGTTTTTT. Protein sequence: CASTRAGDIGELFF.

V gene TRBV29-1 combines with J gene TRBJ2-2; D not resolved. CDR1 and CDR2 from the germline V gene are SQVTM and ANQGSEA. The CDR3 covers 13 residues. With 4 bases removed from V and 0 bases from J, the gap between germline ends came to 6 bases. The CDR3 sequence: CSVAAANTGELFF. The CDR3 DNA is TGCAGCGTTGCTGCAGCGAACACCGGGGAGCTGTTTTTT.

The chain employs TRBV27 and TRBJ2-2, with a possible D match to TRBD1 (6 bases). This CDR3 has 16 amino acids. V was cut by 6 bases and J by 6 bases, with 20 bases left in between. Germline CDR1 and CDR2: MNHEY and SMNVEV (reference sequence). This CDR3 is CASRYGEGGDPGELFF. The CDR3 DNA sequence: TGTGCCAGCAGATACGGGGAAGGGGGAGATCCCGGGGAGCTGTTTTTT.

The chain couples TRBV27 to TRBJ2-3, with 7 bases matching TRBD1. The germline gives CDR1 MNHEY, CDR2 SMNVEV (reference sequence). The CDR3 covers 16 residues. With 6 bases clipped from V and 0 bases from J, the junction kept 9 bases outside the gene matches. The CDR3 is CASSRSGGASTDTQYF. CDR3 nucleotides: TGTGCCAGCAGCAGGTCAGGGGGAGCTAGCACAGATACGCAGTATTTT.

This chain links TRBV6-5 with TRBJ2-7; D may be TRBD1 (6 bases). The CDR3 runs to 15 residues. V was clipped by 4 bases and J by 3 bases, with 16 bases between them. Germline V CDR1 and CDR2: MNHEY, SVGAGI. CDR3 in amino acids: CASSSPLTGFYEQYF. The CDR3 DNA follows: TGTGCCAGCAGTTCCCCCCTAACAGGGTTCTACGAGCAGTACTTC.

The V and J genes are TRBV19 and TRBJ2-5; 8 nucleotides align to TRBD2. Trimming at V came to 4 bases and at J to 5 bases, leaving 6 bases not matched to a gene. The CDR3 loop spans 14 amino acids. The V gene's germline CDR1 is LNHDA and CDR2 SQIVND (reference sequence). The DNA for the CDR3 is TGTGCCAGTAGTACAGTAGCGGGAAAGGAGACCCAGTACTTC. Its protein is CASSTVAGKETQYF.